The TCR beta chain under discussion was sequenced for a study of T cell responses to AZD1222 COVID-19 vaccine. Trimming removed 2 bases from V and 0 bases from J, with 11 bases in between. The CDR3 is 15 amino acids. Germline V gene sequence: CDR1 SGDLS, CDR2 YYNGEE. Profiling relied on immunoSEQ multiplex PCR, and the TCRdb table lists in-frame clones only, not all of them. The sample holds roughly 270,000 clones, around 93% seen once. Study-level results: Per reports, nearly half of all spike-specific TCRs target regions that are unmutated in variants.

With respect to this clone: Its specificity is unknown.

The chain links TRBV9 to TRBJ2-5; D may be TRBD2 (5 bases). The material sequenced was peripheral blood, taken 28 days after the second AZD1222 dose. The clonotype was recovered from an adult who received the AZD1222 COVID-19 vaccine. CDR3 in DNA: TGTGCCAGCAGCGTGAGTGCCGGGAACCAAGAGACCCAGTACTTC. Translation: CASSVSAGNQETQYF.